This T cell receptor beta chain emerged from a study of naive and memory T cell subsets. The treatment was: skin biopsy from saline-injected control site (resident skin T cells). Input was roughly 1 to 1000 ng of DNase-treated total RNA without cell sorting. The library had UMIs added by 3' ligation of an oligonucleotide to TCR cDNA. Ligated cDNA underwent four rounds of PCR with nested alpha and beta constant region primers and SP2. Each CDR3 protein gets one entry after TCRdb re-called the UMI-ligation and nested PCR reads with MiXCR. The sample shows around 160 distinct CDR3 sequences, about 80% of them seen only once. On this clonotype itself: Because the library targeted alpha chains, this beta chain is an off-target read whose size means little.

Germline CDR1 reads SQVTM; CDR2 reads ANQGSEA. After removal of 3 bases from V and 5 bases from J, the junction contained 5 bases not matched to a gene. This CDR3 region has 13 residues. V gene TRBV29-1 combines with J gene TRBJ2-7, with 9 bases aligning to TRBD1. Sequenced material: skin, taken from a saline injection site in the skin. The receptor was isolated from an adult in good health. In DNA, the CDR3 is TGCAGCGTTGAGGGGACAGGGCTGGACGAGCAGTACTTC. It yields the protein CSVEGTGLDEQYF.